A selection of T cell receptor beta chains follows, all from one sample in a study of blood T cell repertoires in COVID-19. The repertoire was sequenced with immunoSEQ multiplex PCR; TCRdb's copy has only in-frame clones and lacks some. The sample shows about 190,000 clones, 70% to 85% of them seen only once. Sequencing input: peripheral blood. These receptors came from an elderly man with COVID-19, enrolled during active disease. Both conserved end residues are part of each CDR3. The D gene is left open where the match is weak. Only part of the rows carry a size: once, few, many, or a class if the clone is expanded.

j_call d_call v_call cdr3_length clone_size cdr3_aa cdr3_nt
TRBJ2-1 - TRBV4-2 14 - CASAPEQGYNEQFF TGTGCCAGCGCCCCGGAACAGGGCTACAATGAGCAGTTCTTC
TRBJ1-6 TRBD1 TRBV9 18 - CASSPYYRDREPDSPLHF TGTGCCAGCAGCCCTTATTACCGGGACAGGGAACCTGATTCACCCCTCCACTTT
TRBJ2-7 TRBD2 TRBV3-1/TRBV3-2 15 - CASSQAASGGYEQYF TGTGCCAGCAGCCAAGCGGCTAGCGGGGGCTACGAGCAGTACTTC
TRBJ2-7 TRBD1 TRBV5-1 15 - CASSLRTGVYYEQYF TGCGCCAGCAGCTTAAGGACAGGGGTTTACTACGAGCAGTACTTC
TRBJ2-7 TRBD2 TRBV5-1 18 - CASSLAGGRPGGGDEQYF TGCGCCAGCAGCTTGGCCGGTGGCAGGCCCGGTGGGGGGGACGAGCAGTACTTC
TRBJ1-4 - TRBV6-2/TRBV6-3 14 - CASSFTRDREKLFF TGTGCCAGCAGTTTCACCAGGGATCGTGAAAAACTGTTTTTT
TRBJ2-1 - TRBV5-1 15 - CASIPSGFGYNEQFF TGCGCCAGCATTCCGTCGGGGTTTGGCTACAATGAGCAGTTCTTC
TRBJ1-1 - TRBV7-3 13 - CASSRGGDTEAFF TGTGCCAGCAGCCGAGGGGGGGACACTGAAGCTTTCTTT
TRBJ2-3 - TRBV27 14 - CASSLSWLADTQYF TGTGCCAGCAGTTTATCCTGGTTAGCAGATACGCAGTATTTT
TRBJ2-3 - TRBV6-1 15 - CASSEGVAGSDTQYF TGTGCCAGCAGTGAAGGGGTCGCGGGATCAGATACGCAGTATTTT
TRBJ1-2 TRBD1 TRBV11-3 13 once CASSRGQNYGYTF TGTGCCAGCAGCCGGGGACAGAATTATGGCTACACCTTC
TRBJ1-1 TRBD1 TRBV9 13 - CASSPGTVPEAFF TGTGCCAGCAGCCCGGGGACAGTACCTGAAGCTTTCTTT
TRBJ1-6 - TRBV5-6 15 - CASRPGYSYNSPLHF TGTGCCAGCAGACCAGGGTACTCCTATAATTCACCCCTCCACTTT
TRBJ2-1 - TRBV7-2 15 - CASSLGNFGRSEQFF TGTGCCAGCAGCTTAGGTAACTTTGGGAGAAGTGAGCAGTTCTTC
TRBJ2-1 - TRBV4-1 9 - CANINEQFF TGCGCAAACATAAATGAGCAGTTCTTC
TRBJ1-1 - TRBV6-5 15 - CASSPRQGRDTEAFF TGTGCCAGCAGTCCGCGGCAGGGGAGAGACACTGAAGCTTTCTTT
TRBJ2-7 - TRBV7-2 15 - CASSLSAGTNYEQYF TGTGCCAGCAGCTTATCCGCCGGGACAAACTACGAGCAGTACTTC
TRBJ1-6 TRBD1 TRBV7-3 15 once CASSRDRVVGSPLHF TGTGCCAGCAGTCGGGACAGGGTCGTCGGCTCACCCCTCCACTTT
TRBJ1-5 - TRBV28 16 - CASSLSSGFLNQPQHF TGTGCCAGCAGTCTTTCCTCCGGGTTCCTCAATCAGCCCCAGCATTTT
TRBJ1-4 - TRBV18 16 - CASSPIRSSTNEKLFF TGTGCCAGCTCACCAATCCGATCCAGTACTAATGAAAAACTGTTTTTT
TRBJ1-4 TRBD1 TRBV15 14 once CATSRDRGDEKLFF TGTGCCACCAGCAGGGACAGGGGGGATGAAAAACTGTTTTTT
TRBJ1-1 TRBD1 TRBV7-3 11 - CASSLDRGPLF TGTGCCAGCAGCTTGGACAGGGGGCCTCTCTTT
TRBJ2-7 TRBD1 TRBV19 15 - CASSIGTGRSYEQYF TGTGCCAGTAGTATAGGGACAGGGCGTTCCTACGAGCAGTACTTC
TRBJ1-2 - TRBV7-3 13 - CASSLTGQFGYTF TGTGCCAGCAGCCTAACCGGACAGTTCGGCTACACCTTC
TRBJ2-3 TRBD2 TRBV10-2 14 - CASSEASGADTQYF TGCGCCAGCAGTGAGGCGAGCGGGGCAGATACGCAGTATTTT
TRBJ2-7 - TRBV29-1 13 - CSGTGSLIGEQYF TGCAGCGGGACGGGATCCTTGATTGGCGAGCAGTACTTC
TRBJ2-3 - TRBV7-2 13 - CASSFQGPDTQYF TGTGCCAGCAGCTTTCAGGGCCCAGATACGCAGTATTTT
TRBJ1-3 TRBD1 TRBV7-9 15 - CASSPGQLTGNTIYF TGTGCCAGCAGCCCGGGACAGCTTACTGGAAACACCATATATTTT
TRBJ1-2 - TRBV5-6 13 - CASSPRGNYGYTF TGTGCCAGCAGCCCGAGGGGGAACTATGGCTACACCTTC
TRBJ1-2 TRBD1 TRBV19 16 - CASSSGQGNFNYGYTF TGTGCCAGTAGTTCAGGACAGGGGAATTTTAACTATGGCTACACCTTC
TRBJ2-1 TRBD1 TRBV11-3 16 - CASSNPGTGGYNEQFF TGTGCCAGCAGCAATCCCGGGACAGGGGGGTACAATGAGCAGTTCTTC
TRBJ2-6 - TRBV2 16 - CASSELTGRGTNVLTF TGTGCCAGCAGTGAGCTCACAGGGAGAGGTACCAACGTCCTGACTTTC
TRBJ1-1 TRBD1 TRBV11-3 13 - CASSAFRDREAFF TGTGCCAGCAGCGCCTTCCGGGACAGGGAAGCTTTCTTT
TRBJ2-3 TRBD1 TRBV5-1 15 once CASSEGTVPTDTQYF TGCGCCAGCAGCGAGGGGACAGTGCCCACAGATACGCAGTATTTT
TRBJ2-3 TRBD2 TRBV3-1/TRBV3-2 17 - CASSFGLAGGSGDTQYF TGTGCCAGCAGCTTTGGACTAGCGGGGGGATCAGGGGATACGCAGTATTTT
TRBJ2-2 - TRBV19 15 - CASTPIGPDSGELFF TGTGCCAGTACCCCCATCGGGCCAGACAGTGGGGAGCTGTTTTTT
TRBJ2-5 TRBD1 TRBV6-5 15 - CASSYWTGGGETQYF TGTGCCAGCAGTTACTGGACAGGGGGCGGCGAGACCCAGTACTTC
TRBJ1-1 TRBD1 TRBV5-1 15 - CASSPRTGQGTEAFF TGCGCCAGCAGCCCCCGGACAGGGCAGGGAACTGAAGCTTTCTTT
TRBJ2-7 TRBD2 TRBV10-3 16 - CAISESKTSGSYEQYF TGTGCCATCAGTGAGTCGAAGACTAGCGGCTCCTACGAGCAGTACTTC
TRBJ1-2 - TRBV19 14 once CASSIEGRGDGYTF TGTGCCAGTAGTATAGAGGGCAGGGGAGATGGCTACACCTTC
TRBJ1-5 TRBD1 TRBV4-2 16 - CASSQDRGGLDQPQHF TGTGCCAGCAGCCAAGATAGAGGGGGCTTAGATCAGCCCCAGCATTTT
TRBJ1-5 - TRBV2 12 - CASALGAQPQHF TGTGCCAGCGCCCTAGGGGCTCAGCCCCAGCATTTT
TRBJ2-3 - TRBV10-3 14 - CAIREAGSTDTQYF TGTGCCATCAGGGAAGCGGGTAGCACAGATACGCAGTATTTT
TRBJ2-7 - TRBV15 17 - CATSRDDLQGPLYEQYF TGTGCCACCAGCAGAGATGATTTGCAGGGTCCCCTCTACGAGCAGTACTTC
TRBJ1-1 - TRBV10-3 16 few CAIRYSDGQPNTEAFF TGTGCCATCAGGTATAGTGATGGACAGCCGAACACTGAAGCTTTCTTT
TRBJ1-1 TRBD1 TRBV7-2 15 - CASSPDRSVYTEAFF TGTGCCAGCAGCCCGGACAGGAGCGTATACACTGAAGCTTTCTTT